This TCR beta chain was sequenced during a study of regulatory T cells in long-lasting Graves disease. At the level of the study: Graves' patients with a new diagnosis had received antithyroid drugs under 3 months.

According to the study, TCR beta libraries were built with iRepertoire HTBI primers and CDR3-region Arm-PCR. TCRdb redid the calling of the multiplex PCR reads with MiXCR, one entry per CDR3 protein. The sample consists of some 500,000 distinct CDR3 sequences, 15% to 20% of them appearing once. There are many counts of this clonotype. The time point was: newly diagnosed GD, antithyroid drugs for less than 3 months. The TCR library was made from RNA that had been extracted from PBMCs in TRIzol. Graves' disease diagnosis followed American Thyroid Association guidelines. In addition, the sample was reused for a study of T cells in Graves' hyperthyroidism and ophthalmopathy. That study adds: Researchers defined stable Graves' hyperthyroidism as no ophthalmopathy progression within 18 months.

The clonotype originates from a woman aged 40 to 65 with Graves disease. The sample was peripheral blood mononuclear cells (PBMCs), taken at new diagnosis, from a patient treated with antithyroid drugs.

CDR3 region: CASSKSRYGYTF. The CDR3 bases are TGTGCCAGCAGTAAAAGTCGCTATGGCTACACCTTC. The chain uses TRBV12-3 or TRBV12-4 and TRBJ1-2, with no clear D. CDR3 length equals 12 residues. Between the trimmed V and J ends, which lost 5 bases and 4 bases, there was a span of 8 bases.